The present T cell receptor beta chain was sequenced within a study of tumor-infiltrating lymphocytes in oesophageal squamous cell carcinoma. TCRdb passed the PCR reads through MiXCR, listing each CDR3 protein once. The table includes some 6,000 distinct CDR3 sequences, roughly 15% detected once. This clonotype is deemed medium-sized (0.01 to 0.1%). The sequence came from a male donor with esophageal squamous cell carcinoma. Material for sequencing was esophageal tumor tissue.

The CDR3 nucleotides read TGTGCCAGCAATCTAGCGGGGATAGAGACCCAGTACTTC. Amino acids: CASNLAGIETQYF. The chain couples TRBV28 to TRBJ2-5, with 9 positions matching TRBD2. Germline V lookup: CDR1 MDHEN, CDR2 SYDVKM. V was pared by 7 bases and J by 4 bases, with 4 bases of the junction left unmatched. The CDR3 extends over 13 amino acids.